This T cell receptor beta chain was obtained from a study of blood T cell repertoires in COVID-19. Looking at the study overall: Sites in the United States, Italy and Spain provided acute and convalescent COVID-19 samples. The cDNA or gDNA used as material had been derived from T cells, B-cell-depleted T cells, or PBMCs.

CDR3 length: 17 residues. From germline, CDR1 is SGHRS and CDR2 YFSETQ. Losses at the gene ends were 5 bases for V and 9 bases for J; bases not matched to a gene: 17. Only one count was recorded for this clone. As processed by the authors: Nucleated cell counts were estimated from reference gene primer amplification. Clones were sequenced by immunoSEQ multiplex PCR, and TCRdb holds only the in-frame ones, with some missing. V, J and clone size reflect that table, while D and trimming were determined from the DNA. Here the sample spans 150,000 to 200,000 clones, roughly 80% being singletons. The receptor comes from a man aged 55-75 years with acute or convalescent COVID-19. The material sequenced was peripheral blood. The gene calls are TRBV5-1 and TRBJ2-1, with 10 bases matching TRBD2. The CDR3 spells CASRLSLAGGTGSEQFF. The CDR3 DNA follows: TGCGCCAGCAGATTATCTTTAGCGGGAGGTACGGGTAGTGAGCAGTTCTTC.